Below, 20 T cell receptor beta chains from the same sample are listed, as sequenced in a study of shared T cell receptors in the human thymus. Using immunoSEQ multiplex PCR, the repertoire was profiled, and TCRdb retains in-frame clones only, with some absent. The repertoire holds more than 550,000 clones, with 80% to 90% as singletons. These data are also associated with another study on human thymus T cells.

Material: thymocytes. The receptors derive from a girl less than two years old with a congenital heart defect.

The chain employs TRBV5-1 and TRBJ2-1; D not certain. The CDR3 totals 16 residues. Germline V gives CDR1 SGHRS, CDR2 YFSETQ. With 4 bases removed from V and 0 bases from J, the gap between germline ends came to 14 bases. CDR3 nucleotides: TGCGCCAGCAGCGGGCCCTTACGAAGCTCCTACAATGAGCAGTTCTTC. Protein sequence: CASSGPLRSSYNEQFF.

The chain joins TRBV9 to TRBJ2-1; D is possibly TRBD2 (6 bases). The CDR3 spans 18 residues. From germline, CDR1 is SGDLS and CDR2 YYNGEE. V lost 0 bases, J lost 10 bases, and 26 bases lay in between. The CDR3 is CASSVESVRGGVHGEQFF. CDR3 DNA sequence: TGTGCCAGCAGCGTAGAATCGGTACGAGGCGGGGTTCACGGGGAGCAGTTCTTC.

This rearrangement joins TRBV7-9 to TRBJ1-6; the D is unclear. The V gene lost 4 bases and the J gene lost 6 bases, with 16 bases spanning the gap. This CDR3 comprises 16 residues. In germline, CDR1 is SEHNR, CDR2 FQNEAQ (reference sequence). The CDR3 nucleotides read TGTGCCAGCAGCTCCTCCCCGGTCCCGTTTAATTCACCCCTCCACTTT. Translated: CASSSSPVPFNSPLHF.

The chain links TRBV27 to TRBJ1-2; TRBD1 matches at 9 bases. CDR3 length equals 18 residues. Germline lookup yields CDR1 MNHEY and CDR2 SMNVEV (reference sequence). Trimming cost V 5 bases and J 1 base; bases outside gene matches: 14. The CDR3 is CASSPRDRDGRCNYGYTF. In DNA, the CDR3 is TGTGCCAGCAGTCCACGGGACAGGGATGGGAGGTGTAACTATGGCTACACCTTC.

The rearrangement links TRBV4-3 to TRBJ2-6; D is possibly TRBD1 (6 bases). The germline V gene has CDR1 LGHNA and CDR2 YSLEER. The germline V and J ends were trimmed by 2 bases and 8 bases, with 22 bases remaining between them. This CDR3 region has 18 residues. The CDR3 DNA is TGCGCCAGCAGCCAAAAGACAGGTAGTAGGACCAACCCCAACGTCCTGACTTTC. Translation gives CASSQKTGSRTNPNVLTF.

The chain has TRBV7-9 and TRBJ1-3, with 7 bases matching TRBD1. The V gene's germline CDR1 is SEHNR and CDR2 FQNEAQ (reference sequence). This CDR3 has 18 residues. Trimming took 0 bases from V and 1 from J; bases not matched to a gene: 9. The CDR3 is CASSLAPFQGVSGNTIYF. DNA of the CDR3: TGTGCCAGCAGCTTAGCGCCTTTTCAGGGGGTATCTGGAAACACCATATATTTT. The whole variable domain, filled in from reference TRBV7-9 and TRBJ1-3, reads DTGVSQNPRHKITKRGQNVTFRCDPISEHNRLYWYRQTLGQGPEFLTYFQNEAQLEKSRLLSDRFSAERPKGSFSTLEIQRTEQGDSAMYLCASSLAPFQGVSGNTIYFGEGSWLTVV.

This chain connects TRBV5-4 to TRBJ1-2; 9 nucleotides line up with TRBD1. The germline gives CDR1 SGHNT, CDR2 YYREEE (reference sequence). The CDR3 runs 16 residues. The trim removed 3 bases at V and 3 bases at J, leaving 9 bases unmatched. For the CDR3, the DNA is TGTGCCAGCAGCTCTCTAACAGGGGGCGTAGACTATGGCTACACCTTC. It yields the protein CASSSLTGGVDYGYTF.

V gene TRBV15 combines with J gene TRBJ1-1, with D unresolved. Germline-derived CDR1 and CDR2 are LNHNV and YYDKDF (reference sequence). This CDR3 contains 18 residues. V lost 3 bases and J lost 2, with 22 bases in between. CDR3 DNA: TGTGCCACCAGCAGGCCACTCGGGAGGCAGTTCGTTAACACTGAAGCTTTCTTT. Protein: CATSRPLGRQFVNTEAFF.

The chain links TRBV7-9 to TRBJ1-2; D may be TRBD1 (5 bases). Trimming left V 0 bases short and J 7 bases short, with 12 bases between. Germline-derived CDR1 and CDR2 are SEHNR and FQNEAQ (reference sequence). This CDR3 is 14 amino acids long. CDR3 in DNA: TGTGCCAGCAGCTTAGCGGAAGGGGAAATTGGCTACACCTTC. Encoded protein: CASSLAEGEIGYTF.

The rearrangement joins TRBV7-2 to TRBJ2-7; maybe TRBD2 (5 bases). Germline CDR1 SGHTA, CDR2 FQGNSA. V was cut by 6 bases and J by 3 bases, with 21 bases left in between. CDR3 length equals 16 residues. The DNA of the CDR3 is TGTGCCAGCAGTCAATCGAGCGTGGGTCGGGACTACGAGCAGTACTTC. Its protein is CASSQSSVGRDYEQYF.

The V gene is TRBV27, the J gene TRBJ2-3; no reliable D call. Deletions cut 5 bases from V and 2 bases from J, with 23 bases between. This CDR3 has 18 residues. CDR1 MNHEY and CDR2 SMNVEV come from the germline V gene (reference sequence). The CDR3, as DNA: TGTGCCAGCAGTACCCTATCACGTGATGGTCTCCACACAGATACGCAGTATTTT. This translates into CASSTLSRDGLHTDTQYF.

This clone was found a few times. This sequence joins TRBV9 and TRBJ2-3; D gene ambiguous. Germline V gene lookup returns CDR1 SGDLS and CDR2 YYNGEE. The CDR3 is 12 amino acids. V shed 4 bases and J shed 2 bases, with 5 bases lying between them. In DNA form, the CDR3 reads TGTGCCAGCAGCTTCCACACAGATACGCAGTATTTT. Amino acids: CASSFHTDTQYF.

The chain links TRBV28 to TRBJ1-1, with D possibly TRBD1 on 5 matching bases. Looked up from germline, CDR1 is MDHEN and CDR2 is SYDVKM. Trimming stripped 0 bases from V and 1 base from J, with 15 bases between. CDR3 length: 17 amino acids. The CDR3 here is CASSLWQGAVANTEAFF. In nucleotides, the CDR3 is TGTGCCAGCAGTTTATGGCAGGGTGCCGTAGCGAACACTGAAGCTTTCTTT.

CDR3 region: CASSQRRESLNSPLHF. CDR3 coding DNA: TGTGCCAGCAGTCAGCGGCGGGAATCCCTAAATTCACCCCTCCACTTT. This chain uses TRBV5-4 with TRBJ1-6; no clear D gene. CDR1 is SGHNT and CDR2 is YYREEE in the germline V gene (reference sequence). The CDR3 is 16 residues long. V lost 5 bases, J lost 7 bases, and 19 bases lay in between. The complete variable domain, with remaining parts taken from reference TRBV5-4 and TRBJ1-6, reads ETGVTQSPTHLIKTRGQQVTLRCSSQSGHNTVSWYQQALGQGPQFIFQYYREEENGRGNFPPRFSGLQFPNYSSELNVNALELDDSALYLCASSQRRESLNSPLHFGNGTRLTVT.

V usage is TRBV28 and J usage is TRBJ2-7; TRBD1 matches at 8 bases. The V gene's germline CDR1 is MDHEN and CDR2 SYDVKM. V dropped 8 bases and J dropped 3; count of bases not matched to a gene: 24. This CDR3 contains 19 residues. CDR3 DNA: TGTGCCAGCCCCTCCCCGCCAGGGGGCTTCACCCCCAAGAACTACGAGCAGTACTTC. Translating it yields CASPSPPGGFTPKNYEQYF.

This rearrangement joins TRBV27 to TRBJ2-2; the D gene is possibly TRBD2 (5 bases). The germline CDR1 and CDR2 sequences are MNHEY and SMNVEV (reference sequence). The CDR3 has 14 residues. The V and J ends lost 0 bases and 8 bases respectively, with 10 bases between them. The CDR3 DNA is TGTGCCAGCAGTTTATCGTCGGGGTCGGGGGAGCTGTTTTTT. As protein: CASSLSSGSGELFF.

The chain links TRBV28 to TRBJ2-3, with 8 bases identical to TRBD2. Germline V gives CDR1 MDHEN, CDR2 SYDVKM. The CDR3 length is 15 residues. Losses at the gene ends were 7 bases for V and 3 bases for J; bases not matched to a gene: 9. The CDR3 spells CASIERGSLTDTQYF. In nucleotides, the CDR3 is TGTGCCAGCATCGAGCGGGGGAGTTTGACAGATACGCAGTATTTT.

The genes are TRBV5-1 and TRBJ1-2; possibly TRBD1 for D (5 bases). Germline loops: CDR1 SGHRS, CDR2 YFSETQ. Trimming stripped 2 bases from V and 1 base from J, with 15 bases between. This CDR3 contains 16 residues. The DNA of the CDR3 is TGCGCCAGCAGCTTCCCTGGAGGGGCCGATAACTATGGCTACACCTTC. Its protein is CASSFPGGADNYGYTF. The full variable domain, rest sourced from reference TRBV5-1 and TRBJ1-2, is KAGVTQTPRYLIKTRGQQVTLSCSPISGHRSVSWYQQTPGQGLQFLFEYFSETQRNKGNFPGRFSGRQFSNSRSEMNVSTLELGDSALYLCASSFPGGADNYGYTFGSGTRLTVV.

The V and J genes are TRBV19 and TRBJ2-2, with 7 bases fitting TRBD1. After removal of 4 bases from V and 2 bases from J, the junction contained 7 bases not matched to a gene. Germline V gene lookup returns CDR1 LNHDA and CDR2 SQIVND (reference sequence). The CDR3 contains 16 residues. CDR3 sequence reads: CASSTTGSGNTGELFF. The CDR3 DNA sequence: TGTGCCAGTAGTACGACAGGGTCGGGTAACACCGGGGAGCTGTTTTTT. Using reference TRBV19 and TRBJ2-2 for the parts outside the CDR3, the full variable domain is DGGITQSPKYLFRKEGQNVTLSCEQNLNHDAMYWYRQDPGQGLRLIYYSQIVNDFQKGDIAEGYSVSREKKESFPLTVTSAQKNPTAFYLCASSTTGSGNTGELFFGEGSRLTVL.

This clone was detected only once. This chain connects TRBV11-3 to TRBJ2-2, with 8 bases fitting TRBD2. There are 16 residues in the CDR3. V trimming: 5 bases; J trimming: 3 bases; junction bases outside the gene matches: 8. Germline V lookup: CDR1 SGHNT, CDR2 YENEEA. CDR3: CASSQGLVRDTGELFF. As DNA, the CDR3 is TGTGCCAGCAGCCAGGGACTAGTTAGGGACACCGGGGAGCTGTTTTTT.